The sequence of this T cell receptor (beta chain) was determined in a study of cytomegalovirus exposure and HLA in healthy donors. This CDR3 is 15 amino acids long. Between the trimmed V and J ends, which lost 5 bases and 2 bases, there was a span of 14 bases. CDR1 is PRHDT and CDR2 is FYEKMQ in the germline V gene (reference sequence). The table came from immunoSEQ multiplex PCR; TCRdb's copy has only in-frame clones and leaves some out. The sample lists roughly 250,000 clones, roughly 89% occurring once. The gene calls are TRBV13 and TRBJ2-3; D might be TRBD2 (6 bases). Sequenced input: PBMCs. This sequence was found in a man aged 18 to 29 in good health and CMV-seronegative. The CDR3 DNA reads TGTGCCAGCAGCCTACCGGGACTCAACACAGATACGCAGTATTTT. It yields the protein CASSLPGLNTDTQYF.